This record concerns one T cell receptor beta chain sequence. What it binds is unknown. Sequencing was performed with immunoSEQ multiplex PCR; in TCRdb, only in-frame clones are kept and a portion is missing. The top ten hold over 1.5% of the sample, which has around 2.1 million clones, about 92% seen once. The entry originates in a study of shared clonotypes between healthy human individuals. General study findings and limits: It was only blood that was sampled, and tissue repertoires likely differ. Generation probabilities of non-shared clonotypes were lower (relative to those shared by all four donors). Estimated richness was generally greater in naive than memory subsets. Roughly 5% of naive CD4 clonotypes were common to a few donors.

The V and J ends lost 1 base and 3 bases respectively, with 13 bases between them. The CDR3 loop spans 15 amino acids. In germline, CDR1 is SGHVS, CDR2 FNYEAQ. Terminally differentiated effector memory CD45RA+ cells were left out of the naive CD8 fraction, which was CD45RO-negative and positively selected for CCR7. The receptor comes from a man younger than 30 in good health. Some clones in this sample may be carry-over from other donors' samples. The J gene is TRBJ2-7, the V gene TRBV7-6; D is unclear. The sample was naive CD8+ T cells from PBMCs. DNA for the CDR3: TGTGCCAGCAGCTTAGACTGGACGGTCGGCTACGAGCAGTACTTC. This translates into CASSLDWTVGYEQYF.